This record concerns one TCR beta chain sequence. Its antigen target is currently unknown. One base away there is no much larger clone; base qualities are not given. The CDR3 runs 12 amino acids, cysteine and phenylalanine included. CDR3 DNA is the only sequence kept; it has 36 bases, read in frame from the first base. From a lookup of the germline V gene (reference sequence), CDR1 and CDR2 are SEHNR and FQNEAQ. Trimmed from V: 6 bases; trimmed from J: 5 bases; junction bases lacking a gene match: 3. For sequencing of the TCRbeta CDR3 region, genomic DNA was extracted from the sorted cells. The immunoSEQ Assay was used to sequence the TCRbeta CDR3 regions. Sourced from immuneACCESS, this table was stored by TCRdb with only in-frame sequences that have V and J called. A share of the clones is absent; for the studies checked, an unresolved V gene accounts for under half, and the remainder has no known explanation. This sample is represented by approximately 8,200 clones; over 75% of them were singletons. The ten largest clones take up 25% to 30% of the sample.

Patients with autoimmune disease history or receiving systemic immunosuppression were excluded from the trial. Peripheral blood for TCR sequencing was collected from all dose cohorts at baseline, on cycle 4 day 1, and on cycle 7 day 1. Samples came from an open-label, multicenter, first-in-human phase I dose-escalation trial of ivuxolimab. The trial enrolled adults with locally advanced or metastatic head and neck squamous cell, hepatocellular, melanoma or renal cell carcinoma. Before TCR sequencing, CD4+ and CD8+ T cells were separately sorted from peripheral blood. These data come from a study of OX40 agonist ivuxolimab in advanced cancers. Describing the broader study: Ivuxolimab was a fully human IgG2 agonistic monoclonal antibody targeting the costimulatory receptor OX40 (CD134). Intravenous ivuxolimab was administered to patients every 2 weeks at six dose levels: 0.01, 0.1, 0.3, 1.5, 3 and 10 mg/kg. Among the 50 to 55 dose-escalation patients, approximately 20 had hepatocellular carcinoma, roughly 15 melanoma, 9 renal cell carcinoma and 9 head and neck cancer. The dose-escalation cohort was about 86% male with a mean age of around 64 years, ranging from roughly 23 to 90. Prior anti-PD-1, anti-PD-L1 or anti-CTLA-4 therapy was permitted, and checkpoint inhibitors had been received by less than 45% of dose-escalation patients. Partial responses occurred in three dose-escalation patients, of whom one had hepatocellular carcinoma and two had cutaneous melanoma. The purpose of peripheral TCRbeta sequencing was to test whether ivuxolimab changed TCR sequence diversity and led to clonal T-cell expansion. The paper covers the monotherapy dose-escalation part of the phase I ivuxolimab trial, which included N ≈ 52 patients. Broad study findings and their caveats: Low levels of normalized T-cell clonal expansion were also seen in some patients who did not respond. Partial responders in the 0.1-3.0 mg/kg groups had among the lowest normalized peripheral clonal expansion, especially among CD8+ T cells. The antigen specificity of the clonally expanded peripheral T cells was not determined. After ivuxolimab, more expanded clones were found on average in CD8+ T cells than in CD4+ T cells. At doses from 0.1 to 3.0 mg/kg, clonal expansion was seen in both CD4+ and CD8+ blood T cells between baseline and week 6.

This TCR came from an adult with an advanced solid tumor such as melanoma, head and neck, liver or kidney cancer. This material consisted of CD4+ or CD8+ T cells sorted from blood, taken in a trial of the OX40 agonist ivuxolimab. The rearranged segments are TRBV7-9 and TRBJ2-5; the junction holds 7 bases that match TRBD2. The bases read TGTGCCAGCAGAGTGGGAGGGGAGACCCAGTACTTC. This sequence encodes CASRVGGETQYF.